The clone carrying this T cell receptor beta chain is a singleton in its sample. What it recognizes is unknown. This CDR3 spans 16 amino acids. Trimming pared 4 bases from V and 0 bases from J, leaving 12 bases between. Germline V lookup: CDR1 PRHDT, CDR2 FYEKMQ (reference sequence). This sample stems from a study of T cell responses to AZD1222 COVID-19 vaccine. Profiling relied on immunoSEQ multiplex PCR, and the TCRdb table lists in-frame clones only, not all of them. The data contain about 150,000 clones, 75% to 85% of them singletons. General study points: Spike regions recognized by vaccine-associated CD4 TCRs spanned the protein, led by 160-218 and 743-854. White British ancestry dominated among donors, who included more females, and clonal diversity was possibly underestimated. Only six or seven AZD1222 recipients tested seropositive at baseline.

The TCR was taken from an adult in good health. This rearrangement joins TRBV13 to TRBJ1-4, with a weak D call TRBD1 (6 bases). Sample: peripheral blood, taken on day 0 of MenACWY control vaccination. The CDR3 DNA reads TGTGCCAGCAGCTCCAGGGGCCCGACAACTAATGAAAAACTGTTTTTT. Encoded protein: CASSSRGPTTNEKLFF.